This paragraph reports one T cell receptor (beta chain). Its antigen remains unidentified. Sequencing was performed with immunoSEQ multiplex PCR; in TCRdb, only in-frame clones are kept and a portion is missing. The sample lists more than 20,000 clones; 70% to 90% were seen once. These data are taken from a study of T cells in localized non-small cell lung cancer. CDR1 and CDR2 (germline): SGDLS, YYNGEE. The CDR3 is 12 residues long. Trimming took off 0 bases at V and 13 bases at J, with 11 bases between the two ends. Broader study findings: A median of 57 of the top 100 tumor clones appeared in adjacent lung, which was paired and uninvolved.

The sequence was collected from a woman aged 35-75 years with stage II squamous cell lung carcinoma. The sample consisted of PBMCs, taken before any cancer treatment. The rearrangement joins TRBV9 to TRBJ2-1, with D uncertain. The CDR3 coding sequence is TGTGCCAGCAGCGTAGAGTCTGGGCAACAGTTCTTC. Translated: CASSVESGQQFF.